The rows below give T cell receptor beta chains drawn from one sample of a study of response to subunit inactivated influenza vaccine. TCRdb reprocessed the RT-PCR reads via MiXCR and lists one record per CDR3 protein. This sample yields hundreds of thousands of distinct CDR3 sequences, of which around 15% are seen a single time; less than 9% belongs to the top ten. The sample here was PBMCs from blood, taken 14 days before vaccination. Every receptor here comes from a man aged 50 to 60 who received an inactivated influenza vaccine. The CDR3 runs from the conserved cysteine through the conserved F or W. The D gene is left open where the match is weak. For some rows the clone size is stated as once, few or many, or as a class when expanded; others skip it.

J | D | V | length | size | CDR3 | DNA
TRBJ2-5 | TRBD2 | TRBV7-3 | 16 | NA | CASSLSGLAGKETQYF | TGTGCCAGCAGCTTATCTGGGCTAGCGGGGAAAGAGACCCAGTACTTC
TRBJ2-1 | TRBD1 | TRBV7-8 | 14 | NA | CAGRPGTANNEQFF | TGTGCCGGCAGACCCGGGACAGCAAACAATGAGCAGTTCTTC
TRBJ2-1 | NA | TRBV6-2/TRBV6-3 | 13 | few | CASRPPAASEQFF | TGTGCCAGCAGACCGCCGGCCGCAAGTGAGCAGTTCTTC
TRBJ2-1 | NA | TRBV10-3 | 12 | few | CAISDDLGEQFF | TGTGCCATCAGTGACGATTTAGGAGAGCAGTTCTTC
TRBJ2-7 | TRBD1 | TRBV28 | 15 | NA | CASSPSGQGVYEQYF | TGTGCCAGCAGTCCTTCCGGACAGGGGGTCTACGAGCAGTACTTC
TRBJ2-3 | TRBD1 | TRBV5-1 | 15 | NA | CASSVQGFFTDTQYF | TGCGCCAGCAGCGTACAGGGGTTCTTCACAGATACGCAGTATTTT
TRBJ2-6 | TRBD2 | TRBV10-3 | 17 | NA | CAISESLAGAGANVLTF | TGTGCCATCAGTGAGTCCCTAGCGGGAGCTGGGGCCAACGTCCTGACTTTC
TRBJ2-7 | TRBD1 | TRBV6-1 | 15 | few | CASRFRDRGTYEQYF | TGTGCCAGCAGATTCCGGGACAGGGGTACCTACGAGCAGTACTTC
TRBJ2-1 | NA | TRBV28 | 16 | NA | CASSLLRDSSYNEQFF | TGTGCCAGCAGTTTATTACGTGACAGCTCCTACAATGAGCAGTTCTTC
TRBJ2-3 | NA | TRBV7-2 | 13 | few | CASSPSMGLAQYF | TGTGCCAGCAGCCCGTCCATGGGACTGGCGCAGTATTTT
TRBJ2-6 | NA | TRBV15 | 15 | NA | CATQPLSSGANVLTF | TGTGCCACCCAACCTCTGAGCTCTGGGGCCAACGTCCTGACTTTC
TRBJ1-1 | NA | TRBV5-1 | 13 | few | CASRQDSYTEAFF | TGCGCCAGCAGGCAAGACTCCTACACTGAAGCTTTCTTT
TRBJ2-7 | NA | TRBV7-2 | 15 | many | CASSLQTARAYEQYF | TGTGCCAGCAGCTTGCAGACCGCGAGGGCCTACGAGCAGTACTTC
TRBJ2-5 | TRBD1 | TRBV20-1 | 13 | NA | CSVNGQGGETQYF | TGCAGTGTCAATGGACAGGGAGGAGAGACCCAGTACTTC
TRBJ2-3 | NA | TRBV11-2 | 14 | NA | CASSQQLSPDTQYF | TGTGCCAGCAGCCAACAACTCTCCCCAGATACGCAGTATTTT
TRBJ2-7 | NA | TRBV29-1 | 12 | few | CSVAGLSYEQYF | TGCAGCGTTGCAGGCCTCTCCTACGAGCAGTACTTC
TRBJ2-2 | NA | TRBV7-8 | 16 | many | CASSPRTGTNTGELFF | TGTGCCAGCAGCCCACGAACAGGGACGAACACCGGGGAGCTGTTTTTT
TRBJ1-1 | NA | TRBV25-1 | 14 | few | CASSEYALNTEAFF | TGTGCCAGCAGTGAATATGCGCTGAACACTGAAGCTTTCTTT
TRBJ1-1 | NA | TRBV5-1 | 15 | NA | CASSFGRAFGTEAFF | TGCGCCAGCAGCTTCGGTCGGGCTTTCGGCACTGAAGCTTTCTTT
TRBJ2-7 | TRBD2 | TRBV15 | 16 | few | CATSRETSGITYEQYF | TGTGCCACCAGCAGAGAGACTAGCGGGATCACCTACGAGCAGTACTTC
TRBJ2-7 | NA | TRBV7-9 | 13 | NA | CASSLGGVNEQYF | TGTGCCAGCAGCTTAGGGGGTGTGAACGAGCAGTACTTC
TRBJ2-1 | NA | TRBV20-1 | 11 | once | CGTQSYNEQFF | TGCGGTACTCAAAGCTACAATGAGCAGTTCTTC
TRBJ1-2 | NA | TRBV20-1 | 14 | few | CSARAASTIYGYTF | TGCAGTGCTAGAGCGGCTTCCACCATCTATGGCTACACCTTC
TRBJ1-2 | TRBD1 | TRBV19 | 15 | few | CASSIGTQGAHGYTF | TGTGCCAGTAGTATAGGAACCCAGGGGGCGCACGGCTACACCTTC
TRBJ1-2 | NA | TRBV4-1 | 17 | many | CASSQGLRMGSYPGYTF | TGCGCCAGCAGCCAAGGATTAAGGATGGGTTCCTATCCGGGCTACACCTTC
TRBJ1-4 | NA | TRBV4-1 | 14 | many | CASSQEGAGEKLFF | TGCGCCAGCAGCCAAGAGGGGGCAGGCGAAAAACTGTTTTTT
TRBJ2-7 | NA | TRBV15 | 14 | NA | CATSSSQGSYEQYF | TGTGCCACCAGCAGCTCCCAGGGGAGCTACGAGCAGTACTTC
TRBJ1-5 | NA | TRBV7-2 | 16 | few | CASSSRGGYSNQPQHF | TGTGCCAGCAGCTCTCGTGGGGGTTATAGCAATCAGCCCCAGCATTTT
TRBJ2-3 | NA | TRBV6-5 | 11 | few | CASSDIDTQYF | TGTGCCAGCAGTGATATCGATACGCAGTATTTT